This T cell receptor (beta chain) comes out of a study of blood T cell repertoires in COVID-19. Looking at the study overall: The United States, Italy and Spain provided the acute and convalescent COVID-19 samples. PBMCs, B-cell-depleted T cells, or T cells were the source of the cDNA or gDNA that made up the material.

In the original analysis: For nucleated cells, counts were estimated from reference gene primer amplification. The table came from immunoSEQ multiplex PCR; TCRdb's copy has only in-frame clones and leaves some out. The V and J calls and the clone size are those of that table, but D and trimming were determined from the DNA. The sample carries roughly 200,000 clones, 65% to 85% recorded once. This clone was recorded once. CDR1 is SGHTA and CDR2 is FQGNSA in the germline V gene. V was trimmed by 0 bases and J by 1 base, leaving 9 bases between them. This CDR3 contains 15 residues. The V and J genes are TRBV7-2 and TRBJ1-1; tentative D call: TRBD1 (5 bases). The sequence came from a middle-aged man with acute or convalescent COVID-19. The specimen was peripheral blood. The CDR3 here is CASSLAGPSNTEAFF. In DNA form, the CDR3 reads TGTGCCAGCAGCTTAGCGGGGCCATCGAACACTGAAGCTTTCTTT.